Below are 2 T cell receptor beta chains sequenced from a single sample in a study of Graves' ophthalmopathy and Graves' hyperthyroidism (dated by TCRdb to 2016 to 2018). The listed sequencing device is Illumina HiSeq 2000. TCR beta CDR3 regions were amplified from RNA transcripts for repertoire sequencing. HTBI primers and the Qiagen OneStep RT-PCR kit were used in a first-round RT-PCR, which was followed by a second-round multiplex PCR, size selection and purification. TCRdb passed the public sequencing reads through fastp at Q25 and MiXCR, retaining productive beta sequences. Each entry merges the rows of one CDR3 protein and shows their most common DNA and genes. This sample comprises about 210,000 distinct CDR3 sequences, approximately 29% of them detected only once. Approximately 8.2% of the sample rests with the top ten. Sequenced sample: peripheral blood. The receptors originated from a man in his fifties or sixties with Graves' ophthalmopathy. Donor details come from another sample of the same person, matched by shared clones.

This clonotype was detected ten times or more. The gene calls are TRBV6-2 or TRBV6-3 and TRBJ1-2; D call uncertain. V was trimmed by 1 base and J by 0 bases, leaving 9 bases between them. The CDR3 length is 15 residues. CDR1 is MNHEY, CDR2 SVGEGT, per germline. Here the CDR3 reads CASSYFYGTNYGYTF. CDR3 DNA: TGTGCCAGCAGTTACTTTTACGGGACTAACTATGGCTACACCTTC.

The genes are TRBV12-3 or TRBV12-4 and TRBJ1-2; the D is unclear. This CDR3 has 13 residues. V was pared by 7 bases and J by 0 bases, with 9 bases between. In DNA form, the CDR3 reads TGTGCCAGCAACCCAGGTGCTAACTATGGCTACACCTTC. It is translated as CASNPGANYGYTF.